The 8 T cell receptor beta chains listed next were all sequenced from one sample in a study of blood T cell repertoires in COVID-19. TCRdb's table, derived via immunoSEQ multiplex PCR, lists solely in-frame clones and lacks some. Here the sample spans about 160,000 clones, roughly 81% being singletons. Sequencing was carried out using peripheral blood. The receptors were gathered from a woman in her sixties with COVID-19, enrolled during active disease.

CDR3 protein: CASSLLAGGGELFF. DNA for the CDR3: TGTGCCAGCAGCTTACTAGCTGGTGGCGGGGAGCTGTTTTTT. The V gene is TRBV11-3, the J gene TRBJ2-2, with D perhaps TRBD2 (5 bases). V was pared by 2 bases and J by 7 bases, with 11 bases between. CDR3 size: 14 residues. Per the germline V gene, CDR1 is SGHNT and CDR2 is YENEEA. Based on the CDR3 plus reference TRBV11-3 and TRBJ2-2, the full variable domain is EAGVVQSPRYKIIEKKQPVAFWCNPISGHNTLYWYLQNLGQGPELLIRYENEEAVDDSQLPKDRFSAERLKGVDSTLKIQPAELGDSAVYLCASSLLAGGGELFFGEGSRLTVL.

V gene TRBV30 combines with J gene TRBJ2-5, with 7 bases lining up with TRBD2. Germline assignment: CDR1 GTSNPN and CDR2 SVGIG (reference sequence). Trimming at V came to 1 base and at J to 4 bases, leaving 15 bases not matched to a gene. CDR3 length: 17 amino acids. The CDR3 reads CAWSGIGTSPGGETQYF. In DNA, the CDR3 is TGTGCCTGGAGTGGTATAGGGACCTCACCGGGAGGAGAGACCCAGTACTTC.

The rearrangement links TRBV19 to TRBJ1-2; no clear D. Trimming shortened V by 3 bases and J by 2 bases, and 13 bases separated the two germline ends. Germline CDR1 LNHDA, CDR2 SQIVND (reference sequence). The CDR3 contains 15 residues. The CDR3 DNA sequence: TGTGCCAGTAGTATTCCAGGAAAGGCGAACTATGGCTACACCTTC. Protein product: CASSIPGKANYGYTF.

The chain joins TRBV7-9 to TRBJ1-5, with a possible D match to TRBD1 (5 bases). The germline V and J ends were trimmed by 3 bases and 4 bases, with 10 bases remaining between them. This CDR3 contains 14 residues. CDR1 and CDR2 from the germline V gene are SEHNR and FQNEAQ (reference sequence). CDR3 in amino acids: CASSLETANQPQHF. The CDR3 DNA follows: TGTGCCAGCAGCTTGGAGACAGCTAATCAGCCCCAGCATTTT.

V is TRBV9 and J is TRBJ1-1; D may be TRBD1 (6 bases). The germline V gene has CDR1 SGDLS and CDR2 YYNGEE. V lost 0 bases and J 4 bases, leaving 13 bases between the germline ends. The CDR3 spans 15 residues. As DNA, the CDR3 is TGTGCCAGCAGCGTAGGAGTAGGGGGAGTCACTGAAGCTTTCTTT. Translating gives CASSVGVGGVTEAFF. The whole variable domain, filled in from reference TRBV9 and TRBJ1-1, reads DSGVTQTPKHLITATGQRVTLRCSPRSGDLSVYWYQQSLDQGLQFLIQYYNGEERAKGNILERFSAQQFPDLHSELNLSSLELGDSALYFCASSVGVGGVTEAFFGQGTRLTVV.

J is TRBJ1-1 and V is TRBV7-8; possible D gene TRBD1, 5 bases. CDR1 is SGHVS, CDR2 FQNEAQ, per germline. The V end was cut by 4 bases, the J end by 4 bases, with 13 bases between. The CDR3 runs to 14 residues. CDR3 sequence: CASSSLRGGTEAFF. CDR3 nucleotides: TGTGCCAGCAGCTCACTAAGGGGCGGCACTGAAGCTTTCTTT. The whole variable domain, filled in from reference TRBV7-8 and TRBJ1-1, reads GAGVSQSPRYKVAKRGQDVALRCDPISGHVSLFWYQQALGQGPEFLTYFQNEAQLDKSGLPSDRFFAERPEGSVSTLKIQRTQQEDSAVYLCASSSLRGGTEAFFGQGTRLTVV.

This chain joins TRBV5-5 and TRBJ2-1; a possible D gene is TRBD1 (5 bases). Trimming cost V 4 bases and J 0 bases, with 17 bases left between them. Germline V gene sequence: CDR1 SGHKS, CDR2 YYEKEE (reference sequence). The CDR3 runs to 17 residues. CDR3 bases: TGTGCCAGCAGCCCCCGCCCCAGGGCCAGCTCCTACAATGAGCAGTTCTTC. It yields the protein CASSPRPRASSYNEQFF.

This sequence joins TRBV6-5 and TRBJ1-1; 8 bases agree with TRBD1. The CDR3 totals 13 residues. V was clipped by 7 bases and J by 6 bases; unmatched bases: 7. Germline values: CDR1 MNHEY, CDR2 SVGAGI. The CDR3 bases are TGTGCCAGCAAGGGGACAGGATCCTCTGAAGCTTTCTTT. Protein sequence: CASKGTGSSEAFF.